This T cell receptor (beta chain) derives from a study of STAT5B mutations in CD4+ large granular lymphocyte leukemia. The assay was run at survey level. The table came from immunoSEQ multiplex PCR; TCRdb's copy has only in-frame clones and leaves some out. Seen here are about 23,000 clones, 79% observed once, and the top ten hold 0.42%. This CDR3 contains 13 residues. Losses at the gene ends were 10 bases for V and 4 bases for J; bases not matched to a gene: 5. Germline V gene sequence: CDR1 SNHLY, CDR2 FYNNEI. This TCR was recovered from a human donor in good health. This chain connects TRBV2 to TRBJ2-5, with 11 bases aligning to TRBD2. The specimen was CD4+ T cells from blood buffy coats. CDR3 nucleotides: TGTGCCACCACTAGCGGGAGTACAGAGACCCAGTACTTC. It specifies CATTSGSTETQYF.